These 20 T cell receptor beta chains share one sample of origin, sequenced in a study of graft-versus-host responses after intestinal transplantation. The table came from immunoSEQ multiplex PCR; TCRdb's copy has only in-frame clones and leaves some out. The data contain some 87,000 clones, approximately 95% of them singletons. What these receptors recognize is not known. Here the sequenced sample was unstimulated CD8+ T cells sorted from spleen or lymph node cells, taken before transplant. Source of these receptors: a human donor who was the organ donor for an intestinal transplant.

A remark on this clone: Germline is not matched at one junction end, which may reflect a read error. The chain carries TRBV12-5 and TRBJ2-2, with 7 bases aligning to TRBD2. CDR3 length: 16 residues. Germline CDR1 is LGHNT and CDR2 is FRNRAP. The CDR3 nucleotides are TGTGCTAGTGGTTTGCCAAGGGACTATCGGACCGGGAAGCTGTTTTTT. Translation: CASGLPRDYRTGKLFF.

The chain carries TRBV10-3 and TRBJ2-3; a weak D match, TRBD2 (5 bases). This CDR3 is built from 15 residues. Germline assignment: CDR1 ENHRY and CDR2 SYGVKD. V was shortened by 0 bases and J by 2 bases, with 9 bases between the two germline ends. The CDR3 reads CAISESTGNTDTQYF. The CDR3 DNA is TGTGCCATCAGTGAGTCGACCGGGAACACAGATACGCAGTATTTT.

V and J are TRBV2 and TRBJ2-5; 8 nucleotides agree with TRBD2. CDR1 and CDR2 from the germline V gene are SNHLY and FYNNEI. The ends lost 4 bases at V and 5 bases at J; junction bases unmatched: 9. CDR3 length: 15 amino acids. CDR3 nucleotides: TGTGCCAGCAGTGTCGGCGGGGGGCGACGCGAGACCCAGTACTTC. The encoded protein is CASSVGGGRRETQYF.

Written as DNA, the CDR3 is TGTGCCAGCAGCAGGCAGGATTCTGCCGGGGAGCTGTTTTTT. This codes for CASSRQDSAGELFF. This rearrangement joins TRBV21-1 to TRBJ2-2; TRBD1, as called in the table, went unchecked against the DNA. TRBV21-1 is listed as a pseudogene. The CDR3 is made up of 14 amino acids.

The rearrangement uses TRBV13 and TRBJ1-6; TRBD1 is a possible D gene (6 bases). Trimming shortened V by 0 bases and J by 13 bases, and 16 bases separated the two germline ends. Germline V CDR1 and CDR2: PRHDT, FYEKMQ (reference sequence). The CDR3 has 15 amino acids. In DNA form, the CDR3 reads TGTGCCAGCAGCTTAGGGGGGCAGGGGACCTTCCCCCTCCACTTT. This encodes CASSLGGQGTFPLHF.

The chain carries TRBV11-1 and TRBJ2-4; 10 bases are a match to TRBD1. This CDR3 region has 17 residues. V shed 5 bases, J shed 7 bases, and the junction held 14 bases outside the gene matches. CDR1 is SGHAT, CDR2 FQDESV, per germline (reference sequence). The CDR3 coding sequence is TGTGCCAGCAGCCCGCGGGACAGGGGAGGGGTAAACAACATTCAGTACTTC. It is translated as CASSPRDRGGVNNIQYF.

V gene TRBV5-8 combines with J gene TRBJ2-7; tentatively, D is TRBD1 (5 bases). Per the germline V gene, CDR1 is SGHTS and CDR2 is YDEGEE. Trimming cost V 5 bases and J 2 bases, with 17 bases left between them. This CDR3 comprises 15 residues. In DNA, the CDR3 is TGTGCCAGCAGACCCCGAACAGGAAGGACCTACGAGCAGTACTTC. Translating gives CASRPRTGRTYEQYF.

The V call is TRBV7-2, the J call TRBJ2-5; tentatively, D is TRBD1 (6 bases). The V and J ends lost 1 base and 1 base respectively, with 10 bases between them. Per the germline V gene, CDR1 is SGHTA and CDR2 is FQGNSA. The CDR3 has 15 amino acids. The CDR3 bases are TGTGCCAGCAGCTTAGTTGGGGGCATCCAAGAGACCCAGTACTTC. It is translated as CASSLVGGIQETQYF.

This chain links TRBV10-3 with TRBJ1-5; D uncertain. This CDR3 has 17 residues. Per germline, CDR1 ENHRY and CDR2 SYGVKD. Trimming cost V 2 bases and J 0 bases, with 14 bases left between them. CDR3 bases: TGTGCCATCAGTGAGGAGGAGGAACTTTATAGCAATCAGCCCCAGCATTTT. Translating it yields CAISEEEELYSNQPQHF.

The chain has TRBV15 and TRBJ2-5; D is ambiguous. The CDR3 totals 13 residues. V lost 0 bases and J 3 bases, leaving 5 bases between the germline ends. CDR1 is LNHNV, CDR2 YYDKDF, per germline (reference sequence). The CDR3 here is CATSRDPEETQYF. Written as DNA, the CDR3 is TGTGCCACCAGCAGAGATCCTGAAGAGACCCAGTACTTC.

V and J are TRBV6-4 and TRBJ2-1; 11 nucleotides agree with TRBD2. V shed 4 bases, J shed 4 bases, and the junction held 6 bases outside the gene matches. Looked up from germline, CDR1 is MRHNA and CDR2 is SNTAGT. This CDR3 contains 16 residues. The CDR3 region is CASSVTSGGKYNEQFF. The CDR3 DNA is TGTGCCAGCAGTGTCACTAGCGGGGGAAAATACAATGAGCAGTTCTTC.

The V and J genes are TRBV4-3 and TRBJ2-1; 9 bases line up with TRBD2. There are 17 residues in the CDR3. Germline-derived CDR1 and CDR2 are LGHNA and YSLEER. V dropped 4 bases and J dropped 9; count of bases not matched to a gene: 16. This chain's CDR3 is CASSRRVPGVAGVEQFF. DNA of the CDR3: TGCGCCAGCAGCCGAAGGGTTCCGGGGGTAGCGGGAGTTGAGCAGTTCTTC.

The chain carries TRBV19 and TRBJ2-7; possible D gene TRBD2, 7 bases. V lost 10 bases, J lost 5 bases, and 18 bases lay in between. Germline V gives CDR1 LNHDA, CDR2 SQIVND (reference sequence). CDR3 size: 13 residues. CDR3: CATGVGGPDEQYF. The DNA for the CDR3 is TGTGCCACCGGGGTGGGGGGGCCGGACGAGCAGTACTTC. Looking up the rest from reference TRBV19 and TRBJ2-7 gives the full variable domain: DGGITQSPKYLFRKEGQNVTLSCEQNLNHDAMYWYRQDPGQGLRLIYYSQIVNDFQKGDIAEGYSVSREKKESFPLTVTSAQKNPTAFYLCATGVGGPDEQYFGPGTRLTVT.

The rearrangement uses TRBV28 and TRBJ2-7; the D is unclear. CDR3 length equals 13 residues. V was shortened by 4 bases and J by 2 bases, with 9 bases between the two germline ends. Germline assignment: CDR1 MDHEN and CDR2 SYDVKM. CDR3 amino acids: CASSWALPYEQYF. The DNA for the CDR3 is TGTGCCAGCAGTTGGGCCCTCCCCTACGAGCAGTACTTC.

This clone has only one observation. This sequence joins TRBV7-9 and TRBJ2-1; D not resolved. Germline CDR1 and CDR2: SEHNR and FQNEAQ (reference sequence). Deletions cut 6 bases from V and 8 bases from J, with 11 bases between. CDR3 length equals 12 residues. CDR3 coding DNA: TGTGCCAGCAGGCGATTTGGTGATGAGCAGTTCTTC. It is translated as CASRRFGDEQFF.

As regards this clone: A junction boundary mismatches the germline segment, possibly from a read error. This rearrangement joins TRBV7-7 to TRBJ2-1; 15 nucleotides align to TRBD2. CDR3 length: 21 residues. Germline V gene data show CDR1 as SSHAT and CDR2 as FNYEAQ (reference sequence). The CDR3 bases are TGTGCTAGCAGCTTAGTTCCCCGGACTAGCGGGAGGGCCTGGTCCTACAATGAGCAGTTCTTC. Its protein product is CASSLVPRTSGRAWSYNEQFF.

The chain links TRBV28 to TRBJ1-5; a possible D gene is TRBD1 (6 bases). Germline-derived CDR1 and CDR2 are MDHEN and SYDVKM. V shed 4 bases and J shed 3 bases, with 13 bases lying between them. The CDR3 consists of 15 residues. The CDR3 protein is CASSSGGGPNQPQHF. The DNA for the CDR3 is TGTGCCAGCAGTTCCGGCGGGGGCCCCAATCAGCCCCAGCATTTT.

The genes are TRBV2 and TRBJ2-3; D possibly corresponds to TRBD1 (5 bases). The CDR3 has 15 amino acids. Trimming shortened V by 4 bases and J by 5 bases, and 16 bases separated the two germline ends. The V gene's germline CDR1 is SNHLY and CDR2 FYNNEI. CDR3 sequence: CASSGGFPRGDTQYF. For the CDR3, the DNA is TGTGCCAGCAGTGGGGGTTTCCCTAGGGGAGATACGCAGTATTTT.

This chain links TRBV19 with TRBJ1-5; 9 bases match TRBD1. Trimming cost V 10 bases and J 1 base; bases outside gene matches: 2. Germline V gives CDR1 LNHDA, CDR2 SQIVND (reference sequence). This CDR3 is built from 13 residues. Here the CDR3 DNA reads TGTGCCACCGGGACAGGGAGCAATCAGCCCCAGCATTTT. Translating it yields CATGTGSNQPQHF.

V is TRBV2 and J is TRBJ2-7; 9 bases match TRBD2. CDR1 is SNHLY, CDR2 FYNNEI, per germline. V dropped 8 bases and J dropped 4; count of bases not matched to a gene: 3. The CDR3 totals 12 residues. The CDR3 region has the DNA TGTGCCAGCCGCGGGGGGGCTTACGAGCAGTACTTC. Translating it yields CASRGGAYEQYF.